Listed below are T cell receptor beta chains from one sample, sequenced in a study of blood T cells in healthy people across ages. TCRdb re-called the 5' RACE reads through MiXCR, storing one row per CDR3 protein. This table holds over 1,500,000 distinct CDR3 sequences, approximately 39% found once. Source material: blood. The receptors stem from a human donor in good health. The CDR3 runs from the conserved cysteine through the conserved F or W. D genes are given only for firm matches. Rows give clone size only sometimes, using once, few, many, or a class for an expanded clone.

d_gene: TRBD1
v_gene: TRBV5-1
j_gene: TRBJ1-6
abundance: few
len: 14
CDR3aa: CASSPGQASSPLHF
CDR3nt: TGCGCCAGCAGCCCGGGACAGGCGAGTTCACCCCTCCACTTT

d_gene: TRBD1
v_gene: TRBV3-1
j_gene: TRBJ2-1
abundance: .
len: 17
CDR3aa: CASSPRTGGTKYNEQFF
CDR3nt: TGTGCCAGCAGCCCGAGGACAGGGGGCACGAAATACAATGAGCAGTTCTTC

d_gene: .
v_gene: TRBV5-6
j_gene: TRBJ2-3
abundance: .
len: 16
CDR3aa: CASSSKTSSATDTQYF
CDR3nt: TGTGCCAGCAGCTCAAAGACTAGTTCGGCAACAGATACGCAGTATTTT

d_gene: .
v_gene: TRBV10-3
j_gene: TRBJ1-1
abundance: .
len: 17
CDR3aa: CAISESPLGSPGTEAFF
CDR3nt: TGTGCCATCAGTGAGTCACCCCTCGGGTCCCCTGGGACTGAAGCTTTCTTT

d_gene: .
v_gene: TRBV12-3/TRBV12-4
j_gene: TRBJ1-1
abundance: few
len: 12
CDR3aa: CASSSGLLQAFF
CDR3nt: TGTGCCAGCAGCTCTGGACTGCTACAAGCTTTCTTT

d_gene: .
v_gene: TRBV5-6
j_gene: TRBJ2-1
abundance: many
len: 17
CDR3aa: CASSPILGEQDYNEQFF
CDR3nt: TGTGCCAGCAGCCCAATTCTGGGGGAGCAGGACTACAATGAGCAGTTCTTC

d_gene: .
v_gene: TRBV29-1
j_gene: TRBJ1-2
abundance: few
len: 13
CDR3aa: CSVSPRLNYGYTF
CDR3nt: TGCAGCGTTAGTCCGCGCCTTAACTATGGCTACACCTTC

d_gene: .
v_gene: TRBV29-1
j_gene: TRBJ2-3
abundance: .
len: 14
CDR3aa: CSVARDSGGDTQYF
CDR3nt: TGCAGCGTTGCGAGGGATTCTGGTGGAGATACGCAGTATTTT

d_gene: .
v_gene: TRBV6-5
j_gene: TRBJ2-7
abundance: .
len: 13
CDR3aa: CASSYSPKYEQYF
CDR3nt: TGTGCCAGCAGTTACTCGCCGAAATACGAGCAGTACTTC

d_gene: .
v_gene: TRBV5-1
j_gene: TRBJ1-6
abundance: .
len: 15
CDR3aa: CANSFTATDDSPLHF
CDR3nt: TGCGCCAACAGCTTCACAGCAACTGATGATTCACCCCTCCACTTT

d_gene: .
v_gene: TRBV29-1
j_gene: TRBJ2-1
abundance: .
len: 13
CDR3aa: CSNSMGVYNEQFF
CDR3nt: TGCAGCAACTCTATGGGGGTATACAATGAGCAGTTCTTC

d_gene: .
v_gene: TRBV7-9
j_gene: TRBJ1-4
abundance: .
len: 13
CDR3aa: CASSSPILEKLFF
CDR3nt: TGTGCCAGCAGCTCACCCATCCTTGAAAAACTGTTTTTT

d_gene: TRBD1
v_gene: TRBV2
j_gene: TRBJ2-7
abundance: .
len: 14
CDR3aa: CASKDRDWTYEQYF
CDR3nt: TGTGCCAGCAAAGACAGGGATTGGACCTACGAGCAGTACTTC

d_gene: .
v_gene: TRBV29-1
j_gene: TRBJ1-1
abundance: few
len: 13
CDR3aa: CSVRDRMNTEAFF
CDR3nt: TGCAGCGTCCGAGACAGAATGAACACTGAAGCTTTCTTT

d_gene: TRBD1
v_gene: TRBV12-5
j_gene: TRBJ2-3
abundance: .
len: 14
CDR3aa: CASARDRVGDTQYF
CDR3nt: TGTGCTAGTGCCCGGGACAGGGTAGGAGATACGCAGTATTTT

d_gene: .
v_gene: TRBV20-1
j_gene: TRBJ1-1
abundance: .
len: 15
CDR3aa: CSARDRALGGTEAFF
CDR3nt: TGCAGTGCTAGAGACAGGGCCCTGGGGGGCACTGAAGCTTTCTTT

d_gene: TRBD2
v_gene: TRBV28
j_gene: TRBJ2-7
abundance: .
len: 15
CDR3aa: CASSPHSGGSYEQYF
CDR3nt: TGTGCCAGCAGCCCCCACAGCGGGGGTTCCTACGAGCAGTACTTC

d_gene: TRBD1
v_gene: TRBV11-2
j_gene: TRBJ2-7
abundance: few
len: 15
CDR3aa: CASSLGLGQAYEQYF
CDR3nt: TGTGCCAGCAGCTTAGGGCTCGGACAGGCCTACGAGCAGTACTTC

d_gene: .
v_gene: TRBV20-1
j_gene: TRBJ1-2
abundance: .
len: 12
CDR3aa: CSARFFNYGYTF
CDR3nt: TGCAGTGCTAGATTTTTCAACTATGGCTACACCTTC

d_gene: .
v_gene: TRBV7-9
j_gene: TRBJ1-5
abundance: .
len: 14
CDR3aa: CASSLSEGNQPQHF
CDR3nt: TGTGCCAGCAGCTTGAGTGAGGGCAATCAGCCCCAGCATTTT

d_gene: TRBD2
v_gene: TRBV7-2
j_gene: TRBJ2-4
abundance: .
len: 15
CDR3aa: CASSLVGGGGNIQYF
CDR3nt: TGTGCCAGCAGCTTAGTGGGCGGGGGTGGTAACATTCAGTACTTC

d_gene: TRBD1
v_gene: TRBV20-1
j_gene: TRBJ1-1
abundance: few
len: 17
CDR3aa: CSARNLQGALLNTEAFF
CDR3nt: TGCAGTGCTAGAAACTTACAGGGGGCCCTTTTGAACACTGAAGCTTTCTTT

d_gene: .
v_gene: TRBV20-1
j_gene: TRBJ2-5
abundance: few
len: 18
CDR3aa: CSARDRYKGGPIRETQYF
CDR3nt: TGCAGTGCTAGAGATCGGTATAAGGGGGGGCCTATTAGGGAGACCCAGTACTTC

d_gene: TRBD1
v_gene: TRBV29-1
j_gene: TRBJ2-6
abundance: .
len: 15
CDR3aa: CSVGGQSSGANVLTF
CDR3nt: TGCAGCGTTGGGGGACAGTCCTCTGGGGCCAACGTCCTGACTTTC

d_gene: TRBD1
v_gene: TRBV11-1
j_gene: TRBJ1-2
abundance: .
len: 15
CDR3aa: CASSLAPGTGALYTF
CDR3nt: TGTGCCAGCAGCTTGGCCCCCGGGACAGGGGCCCTCTACACCTTC

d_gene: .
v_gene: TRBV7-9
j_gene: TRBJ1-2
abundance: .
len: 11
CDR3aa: CASHPSYGYTF
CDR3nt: TGTGCCAGCCATCCTAGCTATGGCTACACCTTC

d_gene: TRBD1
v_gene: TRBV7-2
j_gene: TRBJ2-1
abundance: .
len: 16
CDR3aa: CASSLLGTGQWNEQFF
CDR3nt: TGTGCCAGCAGCTTACTGGGGACAGGGCAATGGAATGAGCAGTTCTTC